The 32 T cell receptor beta chains in this list originate from one sample, sequenced in a study of T cell responses to AZD1222 COVID-19 vaccine. Assay: immunoSEQ multiplex PCR; the TCRdb copy retains only in-frame clones and omits some. The sample contains around 78,000 clones, roughly 87% of which appear only once. The sequenced sample was peripheral blood, obtained on day 0 of AZD1222 vaccination. The receptor set was obtained from an adult in good health.

This chain connects TRBV28 to TRBJ1-4, with 9 bases aligning to TRBD1. The CDR3 loop spans 12 amino acids. Germline CDR1 and CDR2: MDHEN and SYDVKM. Trimming cost V 8 bases and J 7 bases; bases outside gene matches: 2. The CDR3 region has the DNA TGTGCCAGCGGGACAGGGCGTGAAAAACTGTTTTTT. Amino acids: CASGTGREKLFF.

This clone was seen just once. The chain is built from TRBV12-2 and TRBJ1-6; the table's D gene call, TRBD1, was not cross checked with the DNA. TRBV12-2 constitutes a pseudogene. The CDR3 totals 22 residues. CDR3 amino acids: CASRLAHSSPCYRGGFDSPLHF. As DNA, the CDR3 is TGTGCAAGTCGCTTAGCGCATTCGTCCCCCTGTTACAGGGGAGGATTCGATTCACCCCTCCACTTT.

This chain joins TRBV4-1 and TRBJ2-3; the D gene is possibly TRBD1 (7 bases). Per germline, CDR1 MGHRA and CDR2 YSYEKL. The CDR3 has 16 amino acids. Trimming cost V 4 bases and J 5 bases, with 19 bases left between them. This CDR3 reads CASSRSTGAGGDTQYF. DNA of the CDR3: TGCGCCAGCAGCCGGTCCACGGGGGCAGGGGGAGATACGCAGTATTTT.

The V gene is TRBV19, the J gene TRBJ1-2, with unresolved D. This CDR3 has 17 residues. Between the trimmed V and J ends, which lost 1 base and 4 bases, there was a span of 19 bases. Germline V gene sequence: CDR1 LNHDA, CDR2 SQIVND (reference sequence). The CDR3 protein is CASSIGHRSGISYGYTF. DNA of the CDR3: TGTGCCAGTAGTATAGGACACCGGTCGGGTATCTCCTATGGCTACACCTTC.

The V gene is TRBV27, the J gene TRBJ1-1, with 9 nucleotides matching TRBD1. CDR1 and CDR2 (germline): MNHEY, SMNVEV (reference sequence). V dropped 2 bases and J dropped 5; count of bases not matched to a gene: 6. CDR3 length: 15 amino acids. CDR3 loop: CASSLTGGLVTEAFF. CDR3 nucleotide sequence: TGTGCCAGCAGTTTAACAGGGGGCTTGGTTACTGAAGCTTTCTTT.

This rearrangement joins TRBV10-2 to TRBJ1-1; D might be TRBD1 (6 bases). V was pared by 6 bases and J by 4 bases, with 24 bases between. The CDR3 loop spans 17 amino acids. CDR1 and CDR2 from the germline V gene are WSHSY and SAAADI. CDR3 coding DNA: TGCGCCAGCAGAGGGGGAACCGGGTACCCACCGGGCACTGAAGCTTTCTTT. Translating gives CASRGGTGYPPGTEAFF.

The rearrangement links TRBV6-5 to TRBJ2-7, with D perhaps being TRBD1 or TRBD2 (5 bases each). V lost 4 bases and J 2 bases, leaving 12 bases between the germline ends. This CDR3 is 14 amino acids long. The germline CDR1 and CDR2 sequences are MNHEY and SVGAGI. CDR3 nucleotides: TGTGCCAGCAGTTCCCGGGACGGACCCTACGAGCAGTACTTC. Its translation is CASSSRDGPYEQYF.

This clone was seen a few times. The V and J genes are TRBV28 and TRBJ1-5; the D gene is possibly TRBD1 (6 bases). Trimming took 5 bases from V and 6 from J, leaving 26 bases between them. The CDR3 spans 18 residues. Germline V gene data show CDR1 as MDHEN and CDR2 as SYDVKM. CDR3 protein: CASSPWRWGGIMSQPQHF. CDR3 in DNA: TGTGCCAGCAGTCCTTGGCGGTGGGGGGGCATTATGAGTCAGCCCCAGCATTTT.

The CDR3 DNA reads TGTGCCAGCAGTTTAAAATCAGGGGCCACCTTC. It yields the protein CASSLKSGATF. The chain links TRBV28 to TRBJ1-2, with D maybe TRBD1 (6 bases). The CDR3 contains 11 residues. Looked up from germline, CDR1 is MDHEN and CDR2 is SYDVKM. Trimming pared 2 bases from V and 13 bases from J, leaving 11 bases between.

The chain uses TRBV30 and TRBJ1-1, with D possibly matching TRBD1 (5 bases). The V and J ends lost 0 bases and 7 bases respectively, with 12 bases between them. The CDR3 consists of 13 residues. Germline CDR1 reads GTSNPN; CDR2 reads SVGIG (reference sequence). As DNA, the CDR3 is TGTGCCTGGAGTGTACGGTTGGGGGATGAAGCTTTCTTT. Translated: CAWSVRLGDEAFF.

The chain employs TRBV4-2 and TRBJ2-3; 11 bases agree with TRBD2. Germline assignment: CDR1 LGHNA and CDR2 YNFKEQ. This CDR3 is 16 amino acids long. With V trimmed by 4 bases and J by 3 bases, 6 bases remained unmatched. The CDR3: CASSLFSGGATDTQYF. In nucleotides, the CDR3 is TGTGCCAGCAGCCTTTTTAGCGGGGGGGCAACAGATACGCAGTATTTT.

V and J are TRBV30 and TRBJ1-4; D gene ambiguous. Trimming left V 8 bases short and J 6 bases short, with 16 bases between. CDR1 is GTSNPN and CDR2 is SVGIG in the germline V gene (reference sequence). The CDR3 consists of 13 residues. The CDR3 sequence: CAISKNPYEKLFF. The DNA for the CDR3 is TGTGCCATATCAAAGAATCCGTATGAAAAACTGTTTTTT.

The rearrangement uses TRBV30 and TRBJ1-1, with 7 bases lining up with TRBD1. The J segment lost 7 bases and the V segment lost 5 bases, leaving 13 bases of the junction unmatched. The CDR3 is 14 amino acids. Germline CDR1 reads GTSNPN; CDR2 reads SVGIG (reference sequence). DNA for the CDR3: TGTGCCTGGTCCTGGGAGGGGGCGTTCAATGAAGCTTTCTTT. Amino acids: CAWSWEGAFNEAFF.

The rearrangement joins TRBV7-2 to TRBJ1-6; D ambiguous. Trimming removed 0 bases at V and 4 bases at J, with 10 bases between. Germline CDR1 is SGHTA and CDR2 is FQGNSA. CDR3 length equals 16 residues. CDR3 sequence reads: CASSLADGTYNSPLHF. The CDR3 DNA reads TGTGCCAGCAGCTTAGCAGACGGAACTTATAATTCACCCCTCCACTTT. Based on the CDR3 plus reference TRBV7-2 and TRBJ1-6, the full variable domain is GAGVSQSPSNKVTEKGKDVELRCDPISGHTALYWYRQSLGQGLEFLIYFQGNSAPDKSGLPSDRFSAERTGGSVSTLTIQRTQQEDSAVYLCASSLADGTYNSPLHFGNGTRLTVT.

The J gene is TRBJ1-5, the V gene TRBV6-1; maybe TRBD1 (5 bases). Germline loops: CDR1 MNHNS, CDR2 SASEGT. This CDR3 spans 13 amino acids. V gave up 6 bases and J gave up 5 bases, with 11 bases separating them. The CDR3 protein is CASRLQGDQPQHF. The CDR3 region has the DNA TGTGCCAGCAGACTCCAGGGCGATCAGCCCCAGCATTTT.

In DNA form, the CDR3 reads TGTGCCAGCAGCCCGCCCCCGGGGAGGGTTAACACCGGGGAGCTGTTTTTT. It encodes CASSPPPGRVNTGELFF. The chain carries TRBV7-2 and TRBJ2-2; 7 bases agree with TRBD2. CDR3 length: 17 residues. The germline V gene has CDR1 SGHTA and CDR2 FQGNSA. The V segment lost 5 bases and the J segment 2 bases; nucleotides outside the gene matches: 11.

In this sample, this clone turned up a few times. The chain recombines TRBV7-9 with TRBJ1-3; possibly TRBD1 for D (6 bases). Per germline, CDR1 SEHNR and CDR2 FQNEAQ (reference sequence). The CDR3 consists of 15 residues. Trimming took 1 base from V and 0 from J, leaving 7 bases between them. Written as DNA, the CDR3 is TGTGCCAGCAGCTTAGAGGGGGGCTCTGGAAACACCATATATTTT. Amino acid sequence: CASSLEGGSGNTIYF. Variable domain in full (rest from reference TRBV7-9 and TRBJ1-3): DTGVSQNPRHKITKRGQNVTFRCDPISEHNRLYWYRQTLGQGPEFLTYFQNEAQLEKSRLLSDRFSAERPKGSFSTLEIQRTEQGDSAMYLCASSLEGGSGNTIYFGEGSWLTVV.

This chain uses TRBV30 with TRBJ1-1, with 9 positions matching TRBD1. The V and J ends lost 4 bases and 5 bases, in that order; junction bases with no gene match: 8. Germline-derived CDR1 and CDR2 are GTSNPN and SVGIG (reference sequence). The length of the CDR3 is 14 residues. The CDR3 here is CAWTRQGVGTEAFF. The CDR3 nucleotides are TGTGCCTGGACCCGACAGGGGGTAGGGACTGAAGCTTTCTTT.

The chain has TRBV9 and TRBJ1-2, with D maybe TRBD1 (5 bases). Germline values: CDR1 SGDLS, CDR2 YYNGEE. The CDR3 covers 17 residues. The ends were cut back, 0 bases at V and 6 bases at J, with 21 bases in the middle. The CDR3 coding sequence is TGTGCCAGCAGCGTAGGGGTGGGAGACAGAGAGATCGATGGCTACACCTTC. As protein: CASSVGVGDREIDGYTF.

The chain recombines TRBV7-9 with TRBJ2-2; 7 bases map to TRBD2. Germline lookup yields CDR1 SEHNR and CDR2 FQNEAQ (reference sequence). Trimming removed 5 bases from V and 0 bases from J; junction bases left unmatched: 6. This CDR3 is 16 amino acids long. The CDR3: CASSALAAANTGELFF. CDR3 nucleotides: TGTGCCAGCAGCGCCCTAGCGGCGGCGAACACCGGGGAGCTGTTTTTT.

This chain uses TRBV9 with TRBJ1-3, with D unclear. Trimming cost V 0 bases and J 0 bases, with 7 bases left between them. The germline CDR1 and CDR2 sequences are SGDLS and YYNGEE. This CDR3 region has 15 residues. In DNA, the CDR3 is TGTGCCAGCAGCGTAGGAGGGTCCTCTGGAAACACCATATATTTT. Translated, it gives CASSVGGSSGNTIYF.

The CDR3, as DNA: TGTGCCTGGAGTCCCGGAAGACAGAGGGGCGACGAGCAGTACTTC. Its protein product is CAWSPGRQRGDEQYF. The chain has TRBV30 and TRBJ2-7; D may be TRBD1 or TRBD2 (5 bases each). Germline values: CDR1 GTSNPN, CDR2 SVGIG (reference sequence). The CDR3 extends over 15 amino acids. Trimming pared 2 bases from V and 5 bases from J, leaving 19 bases between.

The gene calls are TRBV3-1 (or the pseudogene TRBV3-2) and TRBJ1-4; D is unclear. Deletions cut 3 bases from V and 8 bases from J, with 7 bases between. This CDR3 has 12 residues. Germline CDR1 reads LGHDT; CDR2 reads YNNKEL (reference sequence). CDR3 in amino acids: CASSHRGEKLFF. Written as DNA, the CDR3 is TGTGCCAGCAGCCACAGAGGGGAAAAACTGTTTTTT.

The chain carries TRBV5-5 and TRBJ1-2; TRBD1 aligns across 8 bases. Germline V lookup: CDR1 SGHKS, CDR2 YYEKEE (reference sequence). This CDR3 has 14 residues. V lost 3 bases, J lost 6 bases, and 7 bases stayed unmatched. For the CDR3, the DNA is TGTGCCAGCAGCTCCGGACAGGGTTTTGATGGCTACACCTTC. This gives the protein CASSSGQGFDGYTF.

CDR3 nucleotides: TGTGCCAGCAGCCAAGATCTAAGCGGGTTTGGAAACACCATATATTTT. Translation gives CASSQDLSGFGNTIYF. The V gene is TRBV3-1 (or the pseudogene TRBV3-2), the J gene TRBJ1-3; D remains unclear. This CDR3 is 16 amino acids long. Germline CDR1 reads LGHDT; CDR2 reads YNNKEL (reference sequence). V was pared by 0 bases and J by 3 bases, with 12 bases between.

The chain carries TRBV28 and TRBJ2-5; perhaps D is TRBD1 or TRBD2 (5 bases each). CDR3 length: 15 amino acids. The V gene lost 4 bases and the J gene lost 5 bases, with 17 bases spanning the gap. The V gene's germline CDR1 is MDHEN and CDR2 SYDVKM. In DNA form, the CDR3 reads TGTGCCAGCAGTTCGCCTCAGGTTTGGGGGGAGACCCAGTACTTC. This sequence encodes CASSSPQVWGETQYF.

The rearrangement links TRBV28 to TRBJ1-5; D perhaps matches TRBD1 (5 bases). The CDR3 covers 15 residues. The germline V gene has CDR1 MDHEN and CDR2 SYDVKM. V dropped 2 bases and J dropped 10 bases, with 18 bases sitting between them. In DNA, the CDR3 is TGTGCCAGCAGTTTAGATATGGGGGGGAGTCGACCCCAGCATTTT. This encodes CASSLDMGGSRPQHF.

This clone was counted once. V and J are TRBV19 and TRBJ1-5; no firm D call. In germline, CDR1 is LNHDA, CDR2 SQIVND (reference sequence). The V and J ends lost 5 bases and 2 bases respectively, with 13 bases between them. CDR3 size: 15 residues. CDR3 nucleotides: TGTGCCAGTAGTCCCCGGATAGAGGGCAATCAGCCCCAGCATTTT. This sequence encodes CASSPRIEGNQPQHF.

The chain is built from TRBV5-5 and TRBJ2-2; TRBD1 matches at 10 bases. CDR1 is SGHKS, CDR2 YYEKEE, per germline (reference sequence). V was clipped by 6 bases and J by 1 base; unmatched bases: 3. The CDR3 sequence is 15 residues long. The CDR3 region has the DNA TGTGCCAGCACCAGGACAGGGGGGAACACCGGGGAGCTGTTTTTT. It yields the protein CASTRTGGNTGELFF.

As for this clone: Germline and junction disagree at one end, which may indicate a read error. The rearrangement joins TRBV7-7 to TRBJ2-5; D gene ambiguous. Per the germline V gene, CDR1 is SSHAT and CDR2 is FNYEAQ (reference sequence). This CDR3 is 16 amino acids long. CDR3 nucleotide sequence: TGTGCTAGCAGCTTAATCGTCAACCCACAACAAGAGACCCAGTACTTC. It codes for CASSLIVNPQQETQYF. Filled out from reference TRBV7-7 and TRBJ2-5, the complete variable domain reads GAGVSQSPRYKVTKRGQDVTLRCDPISSHATLYWYQQALGQGPEFLTYFNYEAQPDKSGLPSDRFSAERPEGSISTLTIQRTEQRDSAMYRCASSLIVNPQQETQYFGPGTRLLVL.

This sequence joins TRBV6-5 and TRBJ1-2; 7 bases agree with TRBD1. V lost 4 bases and J lost 9; bases outside the gene matches: 5. Per the germline V gene, CDR1 is MNHEY and CDR2 is SVGAGI. This CDR3 spans 12 amino acids. This CDR3 reads CASSFSGGRYTF. Here the CDR3 DNA reads TGTGCCAGCAGTTTTTCAGGGGGACGCTACACCTTC.

This clone was counted between two and nine times. The J gene is TRBJ1-2, the V gene TRBV20-1; D gene ambiguous. This CDR3 has 12 amino acids. V was trimmed by 7 bases and J by 2 bases, leaving 11 bases between them. The germline V gene encodes CDR1 DFQATT and CDR2 SNEGSKA (reference sequence). This CDR3 reads CSVSPENYGYTF. In DNA, the CDR3 is TGCAGTGTTAGTCCCGAAAACTATGGCTACACCTTC.